This note documents a single T cell receptor (beta chain) sequence. The data were taken from a study of shared T cell receptors in the human thymus. Here immunoSEQ multiplex PCR was the method, and the copy in TCRdb shows in-frame clones only, minus some. This sample has around 730,000 clones, with approximately 83% found just once. The V and J ends lost 0 bases and 6 bases respectively, with 21 bases between them. CDR3 length: 18 amino acids. CDR1 is MNHNS and CDR2 is SASEGT in the germline V gene. The same sample was also used in a study of human thymus T cells. That study reports: The people who donated were healthy Finnish babies having corrective surgery for congenital heart defects. Reports from related research described highly overlapping thymic repertoires among unrelated individuals.

This TCR was recovered from a girl under three years old with a congenital heart defect. The chain uses TRBV6-1 and TRBJ2-1; weak D call: TRBD1 (6 bases). Source material: thymocytes. This CDR3 reads CASSEAFSAGTLFNEQFF. In DNA, the CDR3 is TGTGCCAGCAGTGAAGCCTTTAGTGCTGGGACATTGTTCAATGAGCAGTTCTTC.